This T cell receptor beta chain was documented in a study of blood T cell repertoires in COVID-19. The overall study: Samples of COVID-19 (acute and convalescent) were obtained from the United States, Italy and Spain. PBMCs, B-cell-depleted T cells, or T cells were the source of the cDNA or gDNA that made up the material.

Original methodology: Amplifying reference gene primers gave estimates of nucleated cell counts. Clones were read by immunoSEQ multiplex PCR, and TCRdb kept only the in-frame ones, dropping some. Clone size and the V and J calls come from that table; the DNA yielded D and trimming. The sample has about 100,000 clones; 80% to 85% are singletons. CDR1 is MDHEN and CDR2 is SYDVKM in the germline V gene. The V and J ends lost 5 bases and 0 bases respectively, with 17 bases between them. This CDR3 is built from 17 residues. The receptor's source is a man between 65 and 79 years old with active or convalescent COVID-19. The specimen was peripheral blood. The rearrangement uses TRBV28 and TRBJ1-5; no clear D gene. CDR3 sequence: CASSLGPLIYSNQPQHF. As DNA, the CDR3 is TGTGCCAGCAGTCTAGGCCCCCTGATATATAGCAATCAGCCCCAGCATTTT. The full variable domain, in which reference TRBV28 and TRBJ1-5 provide the parts outside the CDR3, is DVKVTQSSRYLVKRTGEKVFLECVQDMDHENMFWYRQDPGLGLRLIYFSYDVKMKEKGDIPEGYSVSREKKERFSLILESASTNQTSMYLCASSLGPLIYSNQPQHFGDGTRLSIL.